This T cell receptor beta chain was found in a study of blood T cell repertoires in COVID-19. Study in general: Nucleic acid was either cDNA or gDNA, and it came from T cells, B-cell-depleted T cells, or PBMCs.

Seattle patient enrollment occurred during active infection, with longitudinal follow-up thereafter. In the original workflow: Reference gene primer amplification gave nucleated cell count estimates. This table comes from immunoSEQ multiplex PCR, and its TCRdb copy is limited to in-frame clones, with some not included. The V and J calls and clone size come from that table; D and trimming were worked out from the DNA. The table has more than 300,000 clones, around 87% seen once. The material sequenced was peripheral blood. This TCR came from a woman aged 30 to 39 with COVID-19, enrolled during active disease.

CDR3 sequence reads: CASSRRDSPTDTQYF. CDR3 nucleotides: TGTGCCAGCTCCCGCCGGGACAGCCCCACAGATACGCAGTATTTT. This chain uses TRBV11-2 with TRBJ2-3, with TRBD1 matching 7 bases. The CDR3 covers 15 residues. The germline CDR1 and CDR2 sequences are SGHAT and FQNNGV. With 8 bases clipped from V and 2 bases from J, the junction kept 10 bases outside the gene matches.